The clone carrying this TCR beta chain was seen more than once but under ten times. CDR3 length: 15 amino acids. V lost 5 bases, J lost 4 bases, and 18 bases lay in between. Looked up from germline, CDR1 is DFQATT and CDR2 is SNEGSKA (reference sequence). TCRdb reanalysed the 5' RACE reads using MiXCR and keeps one entry per CDR3 protein. The table lists about 360,000 distinct CDR3 sequences, around 14% of them singletons. This sample was included in a study of T-cell memory formation after mild COVID-19. Across the study: In these data, TCR clusters were largely donor specific.

The sequencing input was PBMCs or a T cell subset sorted from them (not recorded which). This chain joins TRBV20-1 and TRBJ2-1, with D perhaps matching TRBD1 or TRBD2 (5 bases each). The clonotype comes from a man aged 18 to 29 who had mild COVID-19 (a few samples of this study predate the infection). Cell type and time point are not known. The CDR3 region is CSADYEGRLYNEQFF. CDR3 nucleotides: TGCAGTGCTGACTACGAGGGGAGACTTTACAATGAGCAGTTCTTC.